A selection of T cell receptor beta chains follows, all from one sample in a study of T cell responses to AZD1222 COVID-19 vaccine. Sequencing was performed with immunoSEQ multiplex PCR; in TCRdb, only in-frame clones are kept and a portion is missing. Of under 200,000 clones detected, 88% appear once; the ten largest clones hold around 26%. Sequenced material: peripheral blood, taken 28 days after the second AZD1222 dose. The receptors derive from an adult who received the AZD1222 COVID-19 vaccine. The CDR3 runs from the conserved cysteine through the conserved F or W. The size of a clone is reported for some rows only, either as once, few or many, or as a class for expanded clones.

>NA|TRBV30|TRBJ2-2
CAWRDSHTGELFF
>NA|TRBV7-9|TRBJ2-5
CASSLVGDQETQYF
>NA|TRBV11-3|TRBJ2-1
CASGPGQGSYNEQFF
>NA|TRBV30|TRBJ2-7
CAWSPAGRKSEQYF
>NA|TRBV28|TRBJ1-5
CASSGIRAQHF
>NA|TRBV28|TRBJ1-2
CASSYSRMDYGYTF
>NA|TRBV5-5|TRBJ2-1
CASSLASEHEQFF
>NA|TRBV9|TRBJ2-7
CASSVVGSEEQYF
>NA|TRBV5-4|TRBJ2-7
CASSLVGQGSPEQYF
>NA|TRBV3-1/TRBV3-2|TRBJ2-1
CASSQDTLSYNEQFF
>NA|TRBV7-2|TRBJ2-3
CASSPLREWADTQYF
>NA|TRBV3-1/TRBV3-2|TRBJ2-7
CASSQIGSRYEQYF
>NA|TRBV10-3|TRBJ1-2
CAAQGWQTQAGDGGYTF
>NA|TRBV3-1/TRBV3-2|TRBJ1-4
CASSVNEKLFF
>NA|TRBV28|TRBJ1-2
CASSPGTGYGDGYTF
>NA|TRBV28|TRBJ1-5
CASSLSTGRVNQPQHF
>NA|TRBV6-2/TRBV6-3|TRBJ2-7
CASSYSLEADEQYF
>NA|TRBV5-5|TRBJ2-3
CKAGGRADTQYF
>NA|TRBV7-2|TRBJ2-1
CASSLIGRGNEQFF
>few|TRBV5-5|TRBJ2-1
CASSPTGDEQFF
>once|TRBV30|TRBJ2-3
CAWTVGLATQYF
>once|TRBV28|TRBJ2-2
CASSPRGSGRTGELFF
>NA|TRBV5-4|TRBJ2-7
CASSLNYEQYF
>NA|TRBV7-3|TRBJ2-5
CASSLLGVRETQYF
>NA|TRBV5-1|TRBJ2-7
CASSLDRVEYEQYF